Following are 6 T cell receptor beta chains from one sample sequenced in a study of T cells in narcolepsy. The data were produced by immunoSEQ multiplex PCR, yet TCRdb's version contains in-frame clones alone and is incomplete. The table has roughly 800 clones, under 30% seen once. These receptors are not linked to any known antigen. Sample: cultured CD8+ T cells from cerebrospinal fluid. These receptors were taken from a human donor with narcolepsy.

As regards this clone: Given a far larger clone just one base away, this is likely a sequencing read error. The chain is built from TRBV7-3 and TRBJ1-2; possibly TRBD1 for D (5 bases). Trimming took off 3 bases at V and 2 bases at J, with 16 bases between the two ends. The CDR3 contains 16 residues. Germline V gene lookup returns CDR1 SGHTA and CDR2 FQGTGA. The CDR3 sequence: CASSFGVVGVNYGYTF. The CDR3 region has the DNA TGTGCCAGCAGCTTCGGGGTAGTGGGGGTAAACTATGGCTACACCTTC.

The table lists this clone with a few counts. Mismatch with germline at one junction end may stem from a read error. CDR3 in amino acids: CARSGAASGGVDEQFF. Written as DNA, the CDR3 is TGTGCCCGCAGCGGGGCGGCTAGCGGGGGGGTAGATGAGCAGTTCTTC. V gene TRBV7-8 combines with J gene TRBJ2-1, with 12 bases matching TRBD2. Germline CDR1 is SGHVS and CDR2 is FQNEAQ. The CDR3 length is 16 residues.

A word on this clone: This likely reflects a read error, since a far larger clone is one base away. The chain employs TRBV6-6 and TRBJ2-5; D uncertain. TRBJ2-7 explains the end of the DNA better; the J call may be wrong. The CDR3 loop spans 14 amino acids. Germline CDR1 is MNHNY and CDR2 is SVGAGI (reference sequence). CDR3 sequence: CAGSYSMGSLEQYF. The CDR3 DNA follows: TGTGCCGGCAGTTACTCGATGGGCAGCCTCGAGCAGTACTTC.

This chain connects TRBV5-7 to TRBJ2-2; D is unresolved. TRBV5-7 is noted as an ORF with a role that remains uncertain. The CDR3 loop spans 12 amino acids. V shed 2 bases and J shed 7 bases, with 6 bases lying between them. In DNA, the CDR3 is TGTGCCAGCAGCTTTAATATCGGGGAGCTGTTTTTT. This codes for CASSFNIGELFF.

The chain has TRBV9 and TRBJ2-7; TRBD2 aligns across 13 bases. The CDR3 loop spans 16 amino acids. Germline V gives CDR1 SGDLS, CDR2 YYNGEE. Germline trimming cut 3 bases from V and 3 bases from J; bases unmatched to any gene: 6. The CDR3 loop is CASSGTSGGQGYEQYF. The DNA for the CDR3 is TGTGCCAGCAGCGGGACTAGCGGGGGCCAGGGCTACGAGCAGTACTTC.

This clone was seen a handful of times. The chain employs TRBV6-1 and TRBJ2-2, with D possibly TRBD1 on 6 matching bases. Germline assignment: CDR1 MNHNS and CDR2 SASEGT. The CDR3 is made up of 14 amino acids. The ends were cut back, 5 bases at V and 6 bases at J, with 13 bases in the middle. The CDR3 here is CASSLTGIPGELFF. In DNA form, the CDR3 reads TGTGCCAGCAGTTTAACAGGGATCCCCGGGGAGCTGTTTTTT.